This TCR beta chain was profiled in a study of preoperative IRX-2 immunotherapy in early breast cancer. The CDR3 spans 14 residues. The V end was cut by 3 bases, the J end by 6 bases, with 12 bases between. CDR1 LNHDA and CDR2 SQIVND come from the germline V gene (reference sequence). Described treatment: preoperative locoregional IRX-2 cytokine immunotherapy. Samples came from a phase Ib trial of preoperative locoregional IRX-2 cytokine immunotherapy. This table comes from immunoSEQ multiplex PCR, and its TCRdb copy is limited to in-frame clones, with some not included. The sample includes approximately 98,000 clones, 70% to 90% of them seen just once.

This chain joins TRBV19 and TRBJ1-5; possible D gene TRBD1, 5 bases. This TCR came from a human donor with breast cancer. The specimen was tumor tissue, collected after IRX-2 immunotherapy. Written as DNA, the CDR3 is TGTGCCAGTAGTATGGGGGGGGGAGGTCAGCCCCAGCATTTT. Translating gives CASSMGGGGQPQHF. Full variable domain (rest looked up from reference TRBV19 and TRBJ1-5): DGGITQSPKYLFRKEGQNVTLSCEQNLNHDAMYWYRQDPGQGLRLIYYSQIVNDFQKGDIAEGYSVSREKKESFPLTVTSAQKNPTAFYLCASSMGGGGQPQHFGDGTRLSIL.